This T cell receptor beta chain is drawn from a study of molecular identifiers for immune sequencing clone quantification. Study-wide results and limits: Researchers reportedly could pick up spiked Jurkat TCR RNA from one cell mixed into roughly 1 million naive cells.

Previously published methods and listed TCR primers were used for the bulk TCR libraries. TCRdb passed the PCR reads through MiXCR, listing each CDR3 protein once. This sample has around 480,000 distinct CDR3 sequences, with about 26% found just once. The CDR3 totals 14 residues. Germline V gives CDR1 MNHEY, CDR2 SMNVEV (reference sequence). A CD8+CD4-CCR7+CD45RA+ phenotype served as the sorting definition for naive CD8 T cells. In regard to this clonotype: What it binds is unknown. One end of the junction varies from germline; a read error may be responsible.

The clonotype was recovered from a human donor in good health. Some libraries in this study had Jurkat cell RNA spiked in. What was sequenced was naive CD8+ T cells from blood, with Jurkat cell RNA spiked in. Subset noted: FACS-sorted CD8+CD4-CCR7+CD45RA+ naive T cells. This chain joins TRBV27 and TRBJ2-7; 10 nucleotides align to TRBD2. The CDR3 DNA is TGTGCCAGCAGTTGGGGGACTAGCGTGGGTGAGCAGTATTTC. It specifies CASSWGTSVGEQYF.